The rows below give T cell receptor beta chains drawn from one sample of a study of cytomegalovirus exposure and HLA in healthy donors. Measured with immunoSEQ multiplex PCR; TCRdb has only the in-frame clones, and not every one. The sample has about 120,000 clones; approximately 87% are singletons. Sequences were obtained from PBMCs. These receptors all come from a woman in her thirties in good health and CMV-seronegative. CDR3s include the opening cysteine and the closing phenylalanine or tryptophan. Fields, in order: V gene, J gene, CDR3 protein.

>TRBV12-5|TRBJ1-3
CASGLGGGAGNTIYF
>TRBV7-8|TRBJ2-2
CASSLALPGELFF
>TRBV30|TRBJ1-2
CAWSVRQGAEGYTF
>TRBV6-6|TRBJ1-3
CASKPPGGYGNTIYF
>TRBV2|TRBJ1-1
CASSEEGGAGTEAFF
>TRBV6-1|TRBJ1-2
CASNDVHSQGNYGYTF
>TRBV7-2|TRBJ2-7
CASSLGLAGASYEQYF
>TRBV11-3|TRBJ2-1
CASSLAYPPGTDNEQFF
>TRBV9|TRBJ2-3
CASSVELAGGDTDTQYF
>TRBV6-4|TRBJ2-4
CASTLENIQYF
>TRBV6-6|TRBJ2-3
CASSYLGLAVVNTQYF
>TRBV10-2|TRBJ1-1
CASSEDGGGYGVNTEAFF
>TRBV27|TRBJ1-6
CASGRPGGNSPLHF
>TRBV29-1|TRBJ1-3
CSVGGEYSGNTIYF
>TRBV18|TRBJ2-1
CASSPPIQIDSYNEQFF
>TRBV6-6|TRBJ1-1
CASSYRSMQNTEAFF
>TRBV4-1|TRBJ2-1
CASSQISGGEQFF
>TRBV7-2|TRBJ2-7
CASSPTGTGGYEQYF
>TRBV7-2|TRBJ2-3
CASSSGRTSGGADTQYF
>TRBV6-4|TRBJ2-3
CASSVGGSTDTQYF
>TRBV27|TRBJ2-7
CASSSYYEQYF
>TRBV19|TRBJ1-4
CASTHGDQGTEKLFF
>TRBV5-4|TRBJ2-1
CASSLRSGAWDEQFF
>TRBV7-2|TRBJ1-6
CASSFTSQGANSPLHF
>TRBV11-3|TRBJ2-7
CASSPQRTGGVEQYF
>TRBV25-1|TRBJ2-1
CASSEPQTLSYNEQFF
>TRBV10-3|TRBJ2-3
CAIIPPATSFFDTQYF
>TRBV4-1|TRBJ1-5
CASSQRQGNQPQHF